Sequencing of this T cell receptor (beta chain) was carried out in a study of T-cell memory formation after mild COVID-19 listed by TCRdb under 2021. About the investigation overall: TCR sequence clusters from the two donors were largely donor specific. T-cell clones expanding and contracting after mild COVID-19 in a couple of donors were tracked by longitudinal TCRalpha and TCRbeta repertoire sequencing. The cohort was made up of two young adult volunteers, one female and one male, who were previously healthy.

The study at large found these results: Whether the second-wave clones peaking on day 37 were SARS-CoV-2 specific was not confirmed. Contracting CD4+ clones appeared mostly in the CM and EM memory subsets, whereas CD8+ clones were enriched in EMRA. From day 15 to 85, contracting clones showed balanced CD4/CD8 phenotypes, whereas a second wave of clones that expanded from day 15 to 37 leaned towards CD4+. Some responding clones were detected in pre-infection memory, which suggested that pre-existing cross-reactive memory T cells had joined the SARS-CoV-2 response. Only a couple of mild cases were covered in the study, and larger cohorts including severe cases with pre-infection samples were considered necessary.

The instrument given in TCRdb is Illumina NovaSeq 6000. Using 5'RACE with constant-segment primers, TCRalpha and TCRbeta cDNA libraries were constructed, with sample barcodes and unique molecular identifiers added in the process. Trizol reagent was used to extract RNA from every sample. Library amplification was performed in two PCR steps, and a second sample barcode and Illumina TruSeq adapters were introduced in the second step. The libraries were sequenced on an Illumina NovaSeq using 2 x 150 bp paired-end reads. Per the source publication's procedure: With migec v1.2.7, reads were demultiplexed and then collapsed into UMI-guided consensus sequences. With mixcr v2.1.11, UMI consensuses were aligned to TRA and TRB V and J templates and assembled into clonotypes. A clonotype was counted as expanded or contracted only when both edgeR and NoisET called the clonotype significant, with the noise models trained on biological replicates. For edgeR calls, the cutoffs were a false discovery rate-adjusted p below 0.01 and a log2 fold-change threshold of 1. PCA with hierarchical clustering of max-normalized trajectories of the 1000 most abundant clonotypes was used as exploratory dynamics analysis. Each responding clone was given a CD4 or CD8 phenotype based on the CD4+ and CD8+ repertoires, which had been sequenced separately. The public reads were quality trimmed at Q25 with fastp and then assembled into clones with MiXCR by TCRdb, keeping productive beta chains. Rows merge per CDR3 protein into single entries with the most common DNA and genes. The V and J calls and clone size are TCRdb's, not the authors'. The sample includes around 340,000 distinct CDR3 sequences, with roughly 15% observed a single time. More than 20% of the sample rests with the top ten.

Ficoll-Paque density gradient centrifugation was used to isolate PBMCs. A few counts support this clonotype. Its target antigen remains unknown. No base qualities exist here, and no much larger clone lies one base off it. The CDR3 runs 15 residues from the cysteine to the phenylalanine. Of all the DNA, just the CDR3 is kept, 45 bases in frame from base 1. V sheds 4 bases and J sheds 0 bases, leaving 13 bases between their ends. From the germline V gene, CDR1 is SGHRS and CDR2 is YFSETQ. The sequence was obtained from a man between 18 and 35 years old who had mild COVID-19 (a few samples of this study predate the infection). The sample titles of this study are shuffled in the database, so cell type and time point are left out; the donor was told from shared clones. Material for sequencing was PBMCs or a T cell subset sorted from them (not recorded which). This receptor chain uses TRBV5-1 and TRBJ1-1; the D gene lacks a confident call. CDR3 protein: CASSPDNAVNTEAFF. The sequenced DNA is TGCGCCAGCAGCCCTGACAATGCGGTGAACACTGAAGCTTTCTTT.